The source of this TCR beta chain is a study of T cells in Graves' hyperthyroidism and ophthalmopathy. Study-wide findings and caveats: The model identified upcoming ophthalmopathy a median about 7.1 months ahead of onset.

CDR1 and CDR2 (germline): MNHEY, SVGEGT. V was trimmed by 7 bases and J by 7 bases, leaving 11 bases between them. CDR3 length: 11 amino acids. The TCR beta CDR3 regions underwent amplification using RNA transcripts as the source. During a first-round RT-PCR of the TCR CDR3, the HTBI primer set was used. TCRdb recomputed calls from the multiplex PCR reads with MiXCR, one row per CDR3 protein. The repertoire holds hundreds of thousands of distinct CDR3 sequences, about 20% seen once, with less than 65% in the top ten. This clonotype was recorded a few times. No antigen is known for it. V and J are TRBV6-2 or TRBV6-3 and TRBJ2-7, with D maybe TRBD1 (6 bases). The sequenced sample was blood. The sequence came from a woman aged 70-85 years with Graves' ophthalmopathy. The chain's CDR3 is CASNRVDEQYF. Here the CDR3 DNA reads TGTGCCAGCAACAGGGTAGATGAGCAGTACTTC.